A selection of T cell receptor beta chains follows, all from one sample in a study of cytomegalovirus exposure and HLA in healthy donors. Sequencing used immunoSEQ multiplex PCR; TCRdb keeps in-frame clones, though not all of them. The sample carries about 200,000 clones, about four fifths recorded once. The material sequenced was PBMCs. The receptors were sampled from a boy under 10 years old in good health and CMV-seronegative. CDR3s include the opening cysteine and the closing phenylalanine or tryptophan. Each record gives: CDR3 length, D gene, clone size, V gene, J gene, CDR3 DNA, CDR3 protein. The D gene is left open where the match is weak. Clone size, where shown, is once, few, many, or a class for clones that have expanded.

cdr3_length: 13; d_call: -; clone_size: -; v_call: TRBV27; j_call: TRBJ1-1; cdr3_nt: TGTGCCAGCAGGGGAACAGGGAACACTGAAGCTTTCTTT; cdr3_aa: CASRGTGNTEAFF
cdr3_length: 13; d_call: TRBD1; clone_size: -; v_call: TRBV15; j_call: TRBJ1-2; cdr3_nt: TGTGCCACCAGCAAACATCAAGGGGGCGGCTACACCTTC; cdr3_aa: CATSKHQGGGYTF
cdr3_length: 13; d_call: -; clone_size: -; v_call: TRBV10-3; j_call: TRBJ1-2; cdr3_nt: TGTGCCCTTTCTCTCAGGGTTAACTATGGCTACACCTTC; cdr3_aa: CALSLRVNYGYTF
cdr3_length: 13; d_call: TRBD1; clone_size: once; v_call: TRBV6-5; j_call: TRBJ1-2; cdr3_nt: TGTGCCAGCAGACCGGGACAGTTCATATCCTACACCTTC; cdr3_aa: CASRPGQFISYTF
cdr3_length: 13; d_call: TRBD1; clone_size: -; v_call: TRBV30; j_call: TRBJ2-7; cdr3_nt: TGTGCCTGGAGGTCGACAGGGACCTACGAGCAGTACTTC; cdr3_aa: CAWRSTGTYEQYF
cdr3_length: 14; d_call: -; clone_size: -; v_call: TRBV6-5; j_call: TRBJ1-1; cdr3_nt: TGTGCCAGCAGATTATTACAGGTTTCAGCGGAAGCTTTCTTT; cdr3_aa: CASRLLQVSAEAFF
cdr3_length: 16; d_call: -; clone_size: -; v_call: TRBV19; j_call: TRBJ1-5; cdr3_nt: TGTGCCAGTAGTGCATACGGACAGCTACGCAATCAGCCCCAGCATTTT; cdr3_aa: CASSAYGQLRNQPQHF
cdr3_length: 15; d_call: TRBD2; clone_size: -; v_call: TRBV27; j_call: TRBJ2-1; cdr3_nt: TGTGCCAGCAGAGTAGCGGGGGGACCCTACAATGAGCAGTTCTTC; cdr3_aa: CASRVAGGPYNEQFF
cdr3_length: 14; d_call: -; clone_size: -; v_call: TRBV10-3; j_call: TRBJ2-6; cdr3_nt: TGTGCCATCAGGACAGGCTCTGGGGCCAACGTCCTGACTTTC; cdr3_aa: CAIRTGSGANVLTF
cdr3_length: 13; d_call: -; clone_size: -; v_call: TRBV7-6; j_call: TRBJ1-5; cdr3_nt: TGTGCCAGCAGCAAAGGCTCGGGTCAGCCCCAGCATTTT; cdr3_aa: CASSKGSGQPQHF
cdr3_length: 15; d_call: TRBD1; clone_size: -; v_call: TRBV27; j_call: TRBJ1-4; cdr3_nt: TGTGCCAGCAGTTTCCCGGGACAGGGGCTTGAAAAACTGTTTTTT; cdr3_aa: CASSFPGQGLEKLFF
cdr3_length: 16; d_call: -; clone_size: -; v_call: TRBV7-2; j_call: TRBJ1-3; cdr3_nt: TGTGCCAGCAGCTTACGACAGATGCCCCCTGGAAACACCATATATTTT; cdr3_aa: CASSLRQMPPGNTIYF
cdr3_length: 15; d_call: -; clone_size: -; v_call: TRBV13; j_call: TRBJ2-5; cdr3_nt: TGTGCCAGCAGCTTATACGGGGAGAACCAAGAGACCCAGTACTTC; cdr3_aa: CASSLYGENQETQYF